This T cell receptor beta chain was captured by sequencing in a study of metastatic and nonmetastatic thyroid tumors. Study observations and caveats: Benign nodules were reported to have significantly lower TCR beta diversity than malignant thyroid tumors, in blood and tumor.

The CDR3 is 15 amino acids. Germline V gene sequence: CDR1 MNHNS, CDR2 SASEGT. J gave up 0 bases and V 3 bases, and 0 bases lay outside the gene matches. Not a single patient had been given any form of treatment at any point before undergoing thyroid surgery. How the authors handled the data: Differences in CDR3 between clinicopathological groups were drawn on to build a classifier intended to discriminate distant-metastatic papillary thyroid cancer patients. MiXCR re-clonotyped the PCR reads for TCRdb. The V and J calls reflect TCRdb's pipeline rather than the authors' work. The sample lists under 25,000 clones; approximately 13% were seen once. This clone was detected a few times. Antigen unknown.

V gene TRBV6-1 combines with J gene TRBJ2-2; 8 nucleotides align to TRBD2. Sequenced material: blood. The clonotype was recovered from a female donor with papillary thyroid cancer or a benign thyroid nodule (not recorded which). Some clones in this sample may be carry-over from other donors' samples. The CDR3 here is CASSDSGTNTGELFF. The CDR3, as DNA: TGTGCCAGCAGTGATAGCGGGACGAACACCGGGGAGCTGTTTTTT.